Detailed here is one TCR beta chain. RNA transcripts yielded amplified TCR beta CDR3 regions. RT-PCR in the first round (using the HTBI primer set) targeted the TCR CDR3. A single record per CDR3 protein comes from TCRdb applying MiXCR to the multiplex PCR reads. Among about 400,000 distinct CDR3 sequences listed, more than 13% were seen once. The sample is drawn from a study of T cells in Graves' hyperthyroidism and ophthalmopathy. Each patient was aged 18 to 65 and had newly diagnosed hyperthyroidism of under 2 months' duration. This TCR was sampled from a woman aged 25 to 39 with Graves' hyperthyroidism. Sequencing was done on a sample of blood.

Here the CDR3 reads CASSHLTGSNYGYTF. The CDR3 DNA follows: TGTGCCAGCAGCCATCTGACAGGGTCTAACTATGGCTACACCTTC. This rearrangement joins TRBV3-1 to TRBJ1-2; 7 positions agree with TRBD1. The germline gives CDR1 LGHDT, CDR2 YNNKEL (reference sequence). The CDR3 runs to 15 residues. V was clipped by 3 bases and J by 0 bases; unmatched bases: 4.